Below are 3 T cell receptor beta chains sequenced from a single sample in a study of T cell responses to AZD1222 COVID-19 vaccine. Here immunoSEQ multiplex PCR was the method, and the copy in TCRdb shows in-frame clones only, minus some. The sample has under 150,000 clones, 90% to 95% seen once. Sample: peripheral blood, taken on day 0 of AZD1222 vaccination. Receptors were obtained from an adult in good health.

V usage is TRBV5-4 and J usage is TRBJ2-3; 7 nucleotides match TRBD1. The CDR3 totals 15 residues. CDR1 and CDR2 from the germline V gene are SGHNT and YYREEE (reference sequence). V shed 4 bases and J 4 bases; nucleotides not matched to a gene: 9. CDR3 coding DNA: TGTGCCAGCAGCGAACCGGGACAGCGCCCAGATACGCAGTATTTT. It codes for CASSEPGQRPDTQYF.

This chain links TRBV7-6 with TRBJ2-5; D might be TRBD1 or TRBD2, each matching 5 bases. The CDR3 runs to 17 residues. V was shortened by 3 bases and J by 0 bases, with 17 bases between the two germline ends. Germline CDR1 is SGHVS and CDR2 is FNYEAQ. The CDR3 nucleotides read TGTGCCAGCAGCTTTAGACCCACGCAGGGACACCAAGAGACCCAGTACTTC. Translation gives CASSFRPTQGHQETQYF. The variable domain in full, with the rest retrieved from reference TRBV7-6 and TRBJ2-5, is GAGVSQSPRYKVTKRGQDVALRCDPISGHVSLYWYRQALGQGPEFLTYFNYEAQQDKSGLPNDRFSAERPEGSISTLTIQRTEQRDSAMYRCASSFRPTQGHQETQYFGPGTRLLVL.

This sequence joins TRBV30 and TRBJ2-3; 7 nucleotides agree with TRBD2. CDR3 length: 15 amino acids. Germline CDR1 reads GTSNPN; CDR2 reads SVGIG (reference sequence). With V trimmed by 0 bases and J by 4 bases, 7 bases remained unmatched. The CDR3 DNA sequence: TGTGCCTGGAGTGTAGGTAGCGGGCCCCCAGATACGCAGTATTTT. Encoded protein: CAWSVGSGPPDTQYF.